This entry is about one TCR beta chain. Antigen: not known. The sample belongs to a study of Ad26.COV2.S vaccination and SARS-CoV-2 variants. Study-level information: Donor participated within the Ad26.COV2.S arm of the COV1001 trial.

Broader study findings: Those who received vaccine or placebo ended up with similar non-spike TCR breadth.

The data were produced by immunoSEQ multiplex PCR, yet TCRdb's version contains in-frame clones alone and is incomplete. The data contain approximately 340,000 clones, about 88% of them singletons. In germline, CDR1 is MNHEY, CDR2 SVGEGT. V was clipped by 4 bases and J by 7 bases, with 17 bases between them. This CDR3 contains 15 residues. Treatment in this sample: 19 received Ad26.COV2.S at low or high dose, single or two shots; five or six received placebo; per-sample allocation not given. Samples were taken on day 63 after the first vaccine or placebo injection. The material sequenced was peripheral blood, taken in a trial of Ad26.COV2.S vaccine versus placebo. This chain connects TRBV6-2 or TRBV6-3 to TRBJ1-5, with D perhaps matching TRBD1 (5 bases). The sequence was obtained from a person aged 18-65 years who received the Ad26.COV2.S COVID-19 vaccine or a placebo. The CDR3 sequence is CASSSRGVQEQPQHF. The DNA for the CDR3 is TGTGCCAGCAGTTCCCGGGGGGTTCAGGAACAGCCCCAGCATTTT.